This TCR beta chain was recorded in a study of T cells in localized non-small cell lung cancer. Comment on this clone: Its cognate antigen is unknown.

The CDR3 spans 14 residues. V gave up 6 bases and J gave up 11 bases, with 20 bases separating them. Germline V CDR1 and CDR2: MNHEY, SVGAGI. TCRdb's table, derived via immunoSEQ multiplex PCR, lists solely in-frame clones and lacks some. This sample has tens of thousands of clones, with roughly 76% found just once. Study-level results: Appearing in adjacent lung were a median roughly 57 of the top 100 tumor clones.

The specimen was PBMCs, collected before any cancer treatment. This receptor was identified in a man between 40 and 70 years old with stage II lung adenocarcinoma. V is TRBV6-5 and J is TRBJ1-5, with TRBD1 as a possible D gene (6 bases). This chain's CDR3 is CASSSSGGGKAQHF. For the CDR3, the DNA is TGTGCCAGCAGCTCCTCGGGAGGGGGTAAGGCCCAGCATTTT.